Following are 13 T cell receptor beta chains from one sample sequenced in a study of vaccination and CD4 T cells after COVID-19. Indicated treatment: approximately 9-day PBMC culture with coronavirus spike peptide pools or control peptides (ViraFEST assay). The antigens these receptors bind are not known. Cultured CD4+ T-cell DNA underwent Oncomine TCR Beta short-read sequencing. TCRdb analysed the PCR reads with MiXCR anew, one entry per CDR3 protein. The table lists 20,000 to 25,000 distinct CDR3 sequences, about 39% of them singletons, with about 5% in the top ten. The source was CD4+ T cells from blood, cultured in vitro, collected before SARS-CoV-2 vaccination. The receptors shown here come from a human donor who had recovered from COVID-19.

As to this clonotype: The junction differs from germline at one of its ends, possibly a read error. The chain uses TRBV7-9 and TRBJ1-3; a possible D gene is TRBD1 (6 bases). CDR1 and CDR2 (germline): SEHNR, FQNEAQ (reference sequence). The CDR3 runs 14 residues. The CDR3 DNA sequence: TGTGCCAGCAGTTTAGGGGGTCTTGGAAACACCATATATTTT. Protein: CASSLGGLGNTIYF.

The chain joins TRBV7-3 to TRBJ2-1; D assignment may be TRBD1 or TRBD2 (6 bases each). The CDR3 has 14 residues. Germline V CDR1 and CDR2: SGHTA, FQGTGA. Trimming stripped 3 bases from V and 8 bases from J, with 14 bases between. The CDR3, as DNA: TGTGCCAGCAGCTTTACCCTCCGGGGGCATGAGCAGTTCTTC. The encoded protein is CASSFTLRGHEQFF. Full variable domain (rest looked up from reference TRBV7-3 and TRBJ2-1): GAGVSQTPSNKVTEKGKYVELRCDPISGHTALYWYRQSLGQGPEFLIYFQGTGAADDSGLPNDRFFAVRPEGSVSTLKIQRTERGDSAVYLCASSFTLRGHEQFFGPGTRLTVL.

The chain is built from TRBV12-3 or TRBV12-4 and TRBJ1-6; a weak D match, TRBD1 (6 bases). V lost 7 bases and J lost 5, with 15 bases in between. There are 15 residues in the CDR3. CDR3: CASTRPGHNNSPLHF. In DNA form, the CDR3 reads TGTGCCAGCACCCGCCCGGGACATAATAATTCACCCCTCCACTTT.

The chain recombines TRBV6-2 or TRBV6-3 with TRBJ1-6, with D unclear. V lost 6 bases, J lost 10 bases, and 13 bases lay in between. In germline, CDR1 is MNHEY, CDR2 SVGEGT. The CDR3 is made up of 13 amino acids. The CDR3 region is CASRARVDSPLHF. CDR3 DNA sequence: TGTGCCAGCAGGGCCCGTGTGGACTCACCCCTCCACTTT.

The chain combines TRBV11-1 with TRBJ2-5; D remains ambiguous. The V and J ends lost 3 bases and 4 bases respectively, with 18 bases between them. The CDR3 runs 16 residues. Per germline, CDR1 SGHAT and CDR2 FQDESV (reference sequence). DNA for the CDR3: TGTGCCAGCAGCTTGTTGAACATCCGATCCTTAGAGACCCAGTACTTC. Its protein is CASSLLNIRSLETQYF.

The gene calls are TRBV5-4 and TRBJ2-5; 7 positions match TRBD2. V shed 4 bases, J shed 1 base, and the junction held 13 bases outside the gene matches. CDR1 and CDR2 (germline): SGHNT, YYREEE (reference sequence). There are 17 residues in the CDR3. The CDR3 DNA follows: TGTGCCAGCAGCCTGGGACTACGCGGGAAGACCCAAGAGACCCAGTACTTC. Residues: CASSLGLRGKTQETQYF.

V and J are TRBV6-2 or TRBV6-3 and TRBJ2-7; TRBD1 matches at 9 bases. The J segment lost 10 bases and the V segment lost 5 bases, leaving 27 bases of the junction unmatched. This CDR3 is 19 amino acids long. Germline V gives CDR1 MNHEY, CDR2 SVGEGT. This CDR3 reads CASSRPGQGVQQAREPQYF. The CDR3 nucleotides read TGTGCCAGCAGTCGACCGGGACAGGGCGTCCAACAAGCCAGGGAGCCCCAGTACTTC.

This clonotype was seen a handful of times. The chain carries TRBV24-1 and TRBJ2-1; TRBD1 agrees at 8 bases. V trimming: 5 bases; J trimming: 1 base; junction bases outside the gene matches: 3. Germline lookup yields CDR1 KGHDR and CDR2 SFDVKD. The length of the CDR3 is 15 residues. CDR3 coding DNA: TGTGCCACCAGTGGTAGGACAGGGTCCTACAATGAGCAGTTCTTC. It codes for CATSGRTGSYNEQFF.

V and J are TRBV19 and TRBJ1-1; D might be TRBD1 (5 bases). This CDR3 is built from 18 residues. Germline V gives CDR1 LNHDA, CDR2 SQIVND (reference sequence). Trimming took off 5 bases at V and 0 bases at J, with 22 bases between the two ends. Written as DNA, the CDR3 is TGTGCCAGTAGTCCGGCGGCAGGAGGTGAGGGGTTGAACACTGAAGCTTTCTTT. This codes for CASSPAAGGEGLNTEAFF.

This chain uses TRBV7-2 with TRBJ2-7, with 8 positions matching TRBD1. Germline loops: CDR1 SGHTA, CDR2 FQGNSA. The length of the CDR3 is 16 residues. Trimming cost V 5 bases and J 1 base; bases outside gene matches: 10. CDR3 in amino acids: CASSPRGRPHSYEQYF. DNA for the CDR3: TGTGCCAGCAGCCCCAGGGGGCGGCCTCATTCCTACGAGCAGTACTTC.

The chain links TRBV15 to TRBJ1-1, with TRBD1 matching 7 bases. The CDR3 spans 16 residues. The germline V gene has CDR1 LNHNV and CDR2 YYDKDF (reference sequence). The ends lost 0 bases at V and 10 bases at J; junction bases unmatched: 14. Here the CDR3 DNA reads TGTGCCACCAGCAGAGATAACGACAGGGAGGTTATCGGAGCTTTCTTT. Amino acid sequence: CATSRDNDREVIGAFF.

The chain employs TRBV19 and TRBJ1-1, with TRBD1 identical over 8 bases. The CDR3 is made up of 15 amino acids. The V and J ends lost 5 bases and 0 bases, in that order; junction bases with no gene match: 5. Germline V CDR1 and CDR2: LNHDA, SQIVND (reference sequence). CDR3 in DNA: TGTGCCAGTAGTGTCCGACAGGGGATGAACACTGAAGCTTTCTTT. This gives the protein CASSVRQGMNTEAFF.

This chain links TRBV10-3 with TRBJ1-1; 10 nucleotides match TRBD1. Germline V gene sequence: CDR1 ENHRY, CDR2 SYGVKD. Germline trimming cut 6 bases from V and 6 bases from J; bases unmatched to any gene: 4. The CDR3 is 13 residues long. In DNA form, the CDR3 reads TGTGCCATCAGGGGACAGGGGCAGCCTGAAGCTTTCTTT. Residues: CAIRGQGQPEAFF.